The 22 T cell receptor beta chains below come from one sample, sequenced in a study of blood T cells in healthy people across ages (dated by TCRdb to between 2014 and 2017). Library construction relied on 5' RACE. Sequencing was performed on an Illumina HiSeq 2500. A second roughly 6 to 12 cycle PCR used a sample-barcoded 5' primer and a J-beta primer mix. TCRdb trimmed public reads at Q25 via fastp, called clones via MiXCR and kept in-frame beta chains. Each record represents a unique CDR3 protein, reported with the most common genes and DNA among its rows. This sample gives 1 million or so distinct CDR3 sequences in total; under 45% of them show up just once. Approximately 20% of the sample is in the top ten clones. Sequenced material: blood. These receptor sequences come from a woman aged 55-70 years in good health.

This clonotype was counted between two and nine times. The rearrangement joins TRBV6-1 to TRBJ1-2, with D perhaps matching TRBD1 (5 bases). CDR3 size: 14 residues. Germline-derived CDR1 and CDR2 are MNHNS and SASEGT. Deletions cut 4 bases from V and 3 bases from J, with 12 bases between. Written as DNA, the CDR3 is TGTGCCAGCAGTGCGGGACCACAACACTATGGCTACACCTTC. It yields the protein CASSAGPQHYGYTF.

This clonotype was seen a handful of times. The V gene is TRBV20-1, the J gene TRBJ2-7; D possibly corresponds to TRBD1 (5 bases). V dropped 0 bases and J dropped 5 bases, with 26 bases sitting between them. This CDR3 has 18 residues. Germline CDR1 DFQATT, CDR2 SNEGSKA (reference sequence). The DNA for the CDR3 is TGCAGTGCTAGAGATGAGTCAGGGTGGGGCAGTTTAAGAGACGAGCAGTACTTC. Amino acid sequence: CSARDESGWGSLRDEQYF.

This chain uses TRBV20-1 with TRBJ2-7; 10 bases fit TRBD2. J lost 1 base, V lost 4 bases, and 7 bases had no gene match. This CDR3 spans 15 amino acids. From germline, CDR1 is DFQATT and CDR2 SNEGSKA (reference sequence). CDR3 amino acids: CSANLAGVSSYEQYF. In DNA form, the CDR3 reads TGCAGTGCTAACCTAGCGGGAGTGTCTTCCTACGAGCAGTACTTC.

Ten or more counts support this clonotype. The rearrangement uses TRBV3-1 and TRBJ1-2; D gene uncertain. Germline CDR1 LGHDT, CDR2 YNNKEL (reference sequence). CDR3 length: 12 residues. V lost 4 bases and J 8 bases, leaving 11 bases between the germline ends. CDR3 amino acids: CASSLLSRGYTF. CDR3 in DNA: TGTGCCAGCAGCCTCCTGTCGAGGGGCTACACCTTC.

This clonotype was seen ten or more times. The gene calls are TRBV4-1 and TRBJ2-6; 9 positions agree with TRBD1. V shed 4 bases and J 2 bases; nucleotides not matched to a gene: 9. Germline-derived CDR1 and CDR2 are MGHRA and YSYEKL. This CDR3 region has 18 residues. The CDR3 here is CASSPLTGGYTGANVLTF. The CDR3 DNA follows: TGCGCCAGCAGCCCCCTCACAGGGGGCTATACTGGGGCCAACGTCCTGACTTTC.

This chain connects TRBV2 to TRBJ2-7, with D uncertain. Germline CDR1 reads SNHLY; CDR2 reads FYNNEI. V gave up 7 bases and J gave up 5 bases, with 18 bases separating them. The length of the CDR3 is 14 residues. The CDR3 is CASIGSYLRNEQYF. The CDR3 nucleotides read TGTGCCAGCATTGGAAGTTATCTGCGAAACGAGCAGTACTTC.

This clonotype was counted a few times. CDR3 sequence (DNA): TGTGCCAGCAGGCAAACATTGGCCGCCCGGGATGAAAAACTGTTTTTT. Translated, it gives CASRQTLAARDEKLFF. This chain joins TRBV7-2 and TRBJ1-4; no clear D gene. The CDR3 is 16 amino acids. Between the trimmed V and J ends, which lost 6 bases and 6 bases, there was a span of 20 bases. From germline, CDR1 is SGHTA and CDR2 FQGNSA. Supplemented by reference TRBV7-2 and TRBJ1-4, the full variable domain reads GAGVSQSPSNKVTEKGKDVELRCDPISGHTALYWYRQSLGQGLEFLIYFQGNSAPDKSGLPSDRFSAERTGGSVSTLTIQRTQQEDSAVYLCASRQTLAARDEKLFFGSGTQLSVL.

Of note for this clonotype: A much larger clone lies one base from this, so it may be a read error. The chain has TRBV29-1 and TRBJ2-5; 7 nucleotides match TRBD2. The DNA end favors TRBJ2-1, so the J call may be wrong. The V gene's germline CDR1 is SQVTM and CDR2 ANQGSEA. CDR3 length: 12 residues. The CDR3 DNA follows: TGCAGCGTGGGGACTACTCAAGAGACCCAGTTCTTC. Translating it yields CSVGTTQETQFF.

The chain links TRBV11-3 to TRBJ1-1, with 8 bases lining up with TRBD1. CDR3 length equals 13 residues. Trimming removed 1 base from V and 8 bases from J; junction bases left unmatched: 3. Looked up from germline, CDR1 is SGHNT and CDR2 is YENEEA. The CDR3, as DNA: TGTGCCAGCAGCTTAGCACAGGGGGGGGAAGCTTTCTTT. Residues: CASSLAQGGEAFF. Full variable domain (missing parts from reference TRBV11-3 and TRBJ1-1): EAGVVQSPRYKIIEKKQPVAFWCNPISGHNTLYWYLQNLGQGPELLIRYENEEAVDDSQLPKDRFSAERLKGVDSTLKIQPAELGDSAVYLCASSLAQGGEAFFGQGTRLTVV.

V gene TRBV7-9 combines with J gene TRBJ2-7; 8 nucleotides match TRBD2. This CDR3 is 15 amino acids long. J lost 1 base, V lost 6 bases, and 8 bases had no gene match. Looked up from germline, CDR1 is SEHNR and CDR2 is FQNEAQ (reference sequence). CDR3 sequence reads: CASRLLAAVSYEQYF. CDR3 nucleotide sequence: TGTGCCAGCAGGCTACTAGCGGCTGTTTCCTACGAGCAGTACTTC.

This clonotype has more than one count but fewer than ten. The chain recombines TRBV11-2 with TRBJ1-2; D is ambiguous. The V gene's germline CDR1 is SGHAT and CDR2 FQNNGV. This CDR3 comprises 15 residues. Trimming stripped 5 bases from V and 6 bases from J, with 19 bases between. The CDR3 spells CASSLPEGGYDGYTF. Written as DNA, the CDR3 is TGTGCCAGCAGCCTACCCGAGGGCGGATATGATGGCTACACCTTC.

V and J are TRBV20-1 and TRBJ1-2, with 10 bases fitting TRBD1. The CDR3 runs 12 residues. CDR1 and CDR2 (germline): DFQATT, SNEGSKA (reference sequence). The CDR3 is CGGQGVNYGYTF. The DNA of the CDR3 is TGCGGAGGACAGGGGGTTAACTATGGCTACACCTTC.

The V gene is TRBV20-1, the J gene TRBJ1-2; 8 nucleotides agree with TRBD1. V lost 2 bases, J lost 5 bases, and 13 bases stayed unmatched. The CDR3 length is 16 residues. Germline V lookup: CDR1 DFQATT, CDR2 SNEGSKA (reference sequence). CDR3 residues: CSARTIDRGSWYGYTF. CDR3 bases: TGCAGTGCTAGAACCATCGACAGGGGCTCTTGGTATGGCTACACCTTC.

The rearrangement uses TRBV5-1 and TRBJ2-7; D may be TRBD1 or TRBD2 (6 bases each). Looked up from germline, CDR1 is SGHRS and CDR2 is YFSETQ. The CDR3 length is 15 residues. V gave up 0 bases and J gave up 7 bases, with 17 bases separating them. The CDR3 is CASSLEGGVYNEQYF. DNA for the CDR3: TGCGCCAGCAGCTTGGAGGGGGGAGTCTACAATGAGCAGTACTTC.

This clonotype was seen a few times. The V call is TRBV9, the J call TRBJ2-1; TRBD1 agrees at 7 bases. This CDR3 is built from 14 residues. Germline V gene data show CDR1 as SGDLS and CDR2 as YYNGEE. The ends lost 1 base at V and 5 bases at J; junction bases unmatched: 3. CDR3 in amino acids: CASSVYDRDNEQFF. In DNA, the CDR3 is TGTGCCAGCAGCGTATACGACAGGGACAATGAGCAGTTCTTC.

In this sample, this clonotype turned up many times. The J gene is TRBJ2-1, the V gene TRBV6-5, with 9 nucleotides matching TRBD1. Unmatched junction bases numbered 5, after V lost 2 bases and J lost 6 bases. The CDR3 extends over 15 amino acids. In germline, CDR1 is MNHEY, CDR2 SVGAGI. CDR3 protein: CASSYTGTGSNEQFF. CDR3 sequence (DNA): TGTGCCAGCAGTTACACCGGGACAGGGAGCAATGAGCAGTTCTTC.

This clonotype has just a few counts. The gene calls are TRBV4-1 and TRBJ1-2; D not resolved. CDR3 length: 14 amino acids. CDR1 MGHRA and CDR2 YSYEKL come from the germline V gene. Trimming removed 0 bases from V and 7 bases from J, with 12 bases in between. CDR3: CASSQDLGGPGYTF. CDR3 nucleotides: TGCGCCAGCAGCCAAGATTTGGGTGGGCCTGGCTACACCTTC.

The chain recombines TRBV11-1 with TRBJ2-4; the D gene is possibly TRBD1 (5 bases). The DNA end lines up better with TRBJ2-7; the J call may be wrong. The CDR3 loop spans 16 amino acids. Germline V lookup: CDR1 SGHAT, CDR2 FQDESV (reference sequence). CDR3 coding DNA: TGTGCCAGCAGCCCTCCCTGGGGCGAATCGTTCTACGAGCAGTACTTC. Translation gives CASSPPWGESFYEQYF.

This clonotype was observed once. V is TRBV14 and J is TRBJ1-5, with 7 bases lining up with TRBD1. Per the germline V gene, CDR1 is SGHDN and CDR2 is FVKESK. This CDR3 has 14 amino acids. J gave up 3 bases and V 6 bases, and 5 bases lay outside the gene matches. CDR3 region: CASSETGYNQPQHF. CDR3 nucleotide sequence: TGTGCCAGCAGTGAGACAGGGTACAATCAGCCCCAGCATTTT.

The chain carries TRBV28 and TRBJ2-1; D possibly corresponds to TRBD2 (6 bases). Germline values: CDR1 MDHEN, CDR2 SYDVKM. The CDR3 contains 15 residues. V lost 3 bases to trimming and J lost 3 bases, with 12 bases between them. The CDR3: CASSFAGSLYNEQFF. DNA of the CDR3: TGTGCCAGCAGTTTCGCCGGGAGTCTCTACAATGAGCAGTTCTTC.

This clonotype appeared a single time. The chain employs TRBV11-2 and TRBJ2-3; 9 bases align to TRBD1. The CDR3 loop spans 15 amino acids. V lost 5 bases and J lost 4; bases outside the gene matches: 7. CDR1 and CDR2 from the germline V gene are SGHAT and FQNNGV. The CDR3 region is CASSAGDRDADTQYF. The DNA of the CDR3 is TGTGCCAGCAGCGCCGGGGACAGGGACGCAGATACGCAGTATTTT.

This chain's CDR3 is CASSLGLSTYEQYF. The CDR3 nucleotides read TGTGCCAGCAGCTTGGGACTATCAACCTACGAGCAGTACTTC. The gene calls are TRBV13 and TRBJ2-7, with TRBD2 matching 7 bases. This CDR3 spans 14 amino acids. The J segment lost 2 bases and the V segment lost 3 bases, leaving 4 bases of the junction unmatched. The germline V gene encodes CDR1 PRHDT and CDR2 FYEKMQ (reference sequence).